The TCR beta chain described here comes from a study of T-cell memory formation after mild COVID-19. At the level of the study: Clusters of TCRs were largely donor specific. General observations from the study: Cross-reactive memory seemingly joined, as some responding clones were found in pre-infection memory. Contracting clones from day 15 to 85 had balanced CD4/CD8; later expanders favoured CD4+.

Ten or more counts support this clonotype. Its target is not known. V shed 6 bases and J shed 9 bases, with 15 bases lying between them. CDR3 length: 13 residues. Using constant-segment primers, 5'RACE produced TCR alpha and TCR beta cDNA libraries carrying sample barcodes and UMIs. Using its own MiXCR run on the 5' RACE reads, TCRdb lists one record per CDR3 protein. Of around 340,000 distinct CDR3 sequences in the sample, about an eighth were seen once. The TCR comes from a young man who had mild COVID-19 (a few samples of this study predate the infection). Cell type and time point are not known. Sequencing used PBMCs or a T cell subset sorted from them (not recorded which). This sequence joins TRBV12-3 or TRBV12-4 and TRBJ1-5, with unresolved D. Written as DNA, the CDR3 is TGTGCCAGCAGACCCAGGCAGACTTCGCCCCAGCATTTT. Translating gives CASRPRQTSPQHF.